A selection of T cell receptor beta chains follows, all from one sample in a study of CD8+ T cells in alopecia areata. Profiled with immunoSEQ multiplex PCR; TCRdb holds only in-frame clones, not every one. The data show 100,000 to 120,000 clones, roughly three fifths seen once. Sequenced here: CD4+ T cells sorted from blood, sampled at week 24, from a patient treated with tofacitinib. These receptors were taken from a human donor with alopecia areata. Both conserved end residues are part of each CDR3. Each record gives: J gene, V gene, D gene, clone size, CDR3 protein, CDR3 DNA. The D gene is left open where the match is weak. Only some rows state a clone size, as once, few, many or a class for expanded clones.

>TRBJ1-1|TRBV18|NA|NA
CASSPIPGRANTEAFF
TGTGCCAGCTCACCTATACCTGGCAGGGCGAACACTGAAGCTTTCTTT
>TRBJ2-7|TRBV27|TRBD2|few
CASRPLAGGREQYF
TGTGCCAGCAGGCCACTAGCGGGGGGTCGAGAGCAGTACTTC
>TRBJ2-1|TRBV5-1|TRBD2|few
CASSLGLAGAYNEQFF
TGCGCCAGCAGCTTGGGGCTAGCGGGGGCCTACAATGAGCAGTTCTTC
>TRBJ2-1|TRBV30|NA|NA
CAWSPVWSSYNEQFF
TGTGCCTGGAGTCCGGTCTGGAGCTCCTACAATGAGCAGTTCTTC
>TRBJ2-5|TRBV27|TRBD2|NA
CASSWGAGGKETQYF
TGTGCCAGCAGTTGGGGGGCGGGGGGAAAGGAGACCCAGTACTTC
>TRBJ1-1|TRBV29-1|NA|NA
CSVRSVSSAEAFF
TGCAGCGTGCGATCCGTATCGTCGGCTGAAGCTTTCTTT
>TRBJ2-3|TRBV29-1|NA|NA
CSVGGIHTDTQYF
TGCAGCGTTGGTGGAATACACACAGATACGCAGTATTTT
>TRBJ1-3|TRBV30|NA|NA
CAWSAASSGNTIYF
TGTGCCTGGAGTGCAGCGAGCTCTGGAAACACCATATATTTT
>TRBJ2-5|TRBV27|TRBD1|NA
CASSFMGQGQTQYF
TGTGCCAGCAGTTTTATGGGACAGGGACAGACCCAGTACTTC
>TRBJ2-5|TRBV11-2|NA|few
CASSLLSETQYF
TGTGCCAGCAGCTTATTATCCGAGACCCAGTACTTC
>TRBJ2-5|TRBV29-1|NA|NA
CSAQGLGETQYF
TGCAGCGCCCAGGGTTTGGGGGAGACCCAGTACTTC
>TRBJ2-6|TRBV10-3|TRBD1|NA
CAISEGQGMANVLTF
TGTGCCATCAGTGAGGGACAGGGTATGGCCAACGTCCTGACTTTC
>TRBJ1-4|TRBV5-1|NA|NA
CASSLAPSRGEKLFF
TGCGCCAGCAGCTTGGCCCCCTCCCGAGGAGAAAAACTGTTTTTT
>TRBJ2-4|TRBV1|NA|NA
CTRRGDYIQYF
TGCACCAGGAGGGGGGATTACATTCAGTACTTC
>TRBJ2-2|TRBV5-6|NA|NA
CASSSWDLNTGELFF
TGTGCCAGCAGCTCATGGGACTTGAACACCGGGGAGCTGTTTTTT
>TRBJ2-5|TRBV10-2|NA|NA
CATSGTAGETQYF
TGCGCCACTTCCGGGACAGCGGGGGAGACCCAGTACTTC
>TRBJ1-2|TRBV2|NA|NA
CASSEGARSEGYTF
TGTGCCAGCAGTGAAGGGGCCCGCTCGGAAGGCTACACCTTC
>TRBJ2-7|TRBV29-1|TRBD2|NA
CSVTLAGRSWEQYF
TGCAGCGTTACCCTAGCGGGTAGGTCGTGGGAGCAGTACTTC
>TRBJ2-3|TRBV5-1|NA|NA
CASSLEQGRTQYF
TGCGCCAGCAGCTTGGAACAGGGGAGGACGCAGTATTTT
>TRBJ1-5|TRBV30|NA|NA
CASGLRYQPQHF
TGTGCCTCCGGCCTTCGCTATCAGCCCCAGCATTTT
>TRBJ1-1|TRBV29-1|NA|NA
CSAAWWRNTEAFF
TGCAGCGCTGCTTGGTGGAGGAACACTGAAGCTTTCTTT
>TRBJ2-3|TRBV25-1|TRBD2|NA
CASSLSGGDTQYF
TGTGCCAGCAGCTTGAGCGGGGGCGATACGCAGTATTTT
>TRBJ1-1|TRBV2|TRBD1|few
CASSDSPGTGGTEAFF
TGTGCCAGCAGTGATTCCCCCGGGACAGGGGGGACTGAAGCTTTCTTT
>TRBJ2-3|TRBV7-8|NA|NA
CASSLGGAPDTQYF
TGTGCCAGCAGCCTAGGGGGGGCCCCAGATACGCAGTATTTT
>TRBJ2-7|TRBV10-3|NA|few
CAIRSEYEQYF
TGTGCCATCAGATCAGAATACGAGCAGTACTTC
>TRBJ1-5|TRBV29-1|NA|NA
CSVVIGGPNQPQHF
TGCAGCGTTGTGATAGGGGGGCCCAATCAGCCCCAGCATTTT
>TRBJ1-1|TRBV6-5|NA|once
CASTKRGTEAFF
TGTGCCAGCACTAAACGGGGAACTGAAGCTTTCTTT
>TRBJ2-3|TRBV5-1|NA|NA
CASSPGGQRGTDTQYF
TGCGCCAGCAGCCCTGGTGGGCAACGAGGCACAGATACGCAGTATTTT
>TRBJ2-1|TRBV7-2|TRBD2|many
CASSLAGGHEQFF
TGTGCCAGCAGTCTAGCGGGGGGGCACGAGCAGTTCTTC
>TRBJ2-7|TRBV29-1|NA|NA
CSVERGQVYEQYF
TGCAGCGTTGAACGCGGGCAGGTCTACGAGCAGTACTTC
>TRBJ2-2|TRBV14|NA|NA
CASSPHKTGELFF
TGTGCCAGCAGCCCGCACAAGACCGGGGAGCTGTTTTTT
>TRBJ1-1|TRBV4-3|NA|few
CASSQDPTGTPDGGAFF
TGCGCCAGCAGCCAAGATCCCACCGGGACCCCTGATGGAGGAGCTTTCTTT
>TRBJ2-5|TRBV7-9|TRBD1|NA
CASSFTNRGIETQYF
TGTGCCAGCAGCTTTACGAACAGGGGGATAGAGACCCAGTACTTC
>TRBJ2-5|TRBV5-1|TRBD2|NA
CASSLGPAGGPETQYF
TGCGCCAGCAGCTTGGGTCCAGCGGGGGGGCCAGAGACCCAGTACTTC
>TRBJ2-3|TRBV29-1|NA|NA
CSSERGYTDTQYF
TGCAGCTCGGAGAGGGGTTACACAGATACGCAGTATTTT
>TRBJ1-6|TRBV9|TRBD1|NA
CASSPRTGGNNSPLHF
TGTGCCAGCAGCCCGAGGACAGGCGGAAATAATTCACCCCTCCACTTT
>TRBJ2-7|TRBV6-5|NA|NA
CASSWTTPGEQYF
TGTGCCAGCAGTTGGACGACCCCTGGAGAGCAGTACTTC
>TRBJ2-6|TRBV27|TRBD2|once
CASSPVAGSSGANVLTF
TGTGCCAGCAGTCCCGTAGCGGGGTCGTCCGGGGCCAACGTCCTGACTTTC
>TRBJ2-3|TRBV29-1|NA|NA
CSVAEGRDNTDTQYF
TGCAGCGTCGCCGAGGGGAGAGATAACACAGATACGCAGTATTTT
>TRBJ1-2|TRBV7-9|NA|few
CASSSAGTSPYGYTF
TGTGCCAGCAGCTCCGCCGGGACATCCCCATATGGCTACACCTTC
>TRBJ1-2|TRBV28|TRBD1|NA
CASSVGTGVYGYTF
TGTGCCAGCAGTGTGGGGACAGGGGTCTATGGCTACACCTTC